This entry is about one T cell receptor (beta chain). Which antigen it targets is not known. Base qualities were left out, and no much larger clone turns up one base away. The library was produced with the immunoSEQ multiplex PCR assay. The multiplex PCR relied on a mix of 60 forward primers for TCR Vbeta segments and 13 reverse primers for TCR Jbeta segments. Amplification of the CDR3 region of rearranged TCR beta genes was performed with a multiplex PCR assay on genomic DNA. On the Illumina HiSeq System, the amplified TCR beta libraries were sequenced as 87-base-pair reads. The original pipeline was this. A later analysis tallied around 80 million unique TCR beta chains across the 660 or so repertoires, and around 9.9 million of those chains were shared by two or more donors. A nearest-neighbor algorithm error-corrected the raw reads and collapsed the reads into unique sequences, merging closely related sequences to remove PCR and sequencing errors. CDR3 sequences were aligned to IMGT reference sequences to assign V, D and J gene segments. Each retained sequence needed at least a six-nucleotide match to both a V gene segment and a J gene segment. A rearrangement was called productive if the CDR3 had no stop codons and remained in frame with V and J, and every other rearrangement was called non-productive. CDR3 was defined according to IMGT convention as the region running from the second conserved V-encoded cysteine to the conserved J-encoded phenylalanine. The earlier analysis of some 550 of the donors excluded any sequence lacking an unambiguous match to a single V gene segment. An earlier analysis of 587 of the donors classified V segments as functional when productive rearrangements were above 56.7% and as segregating when the standard deviation between donors was above 5%. A statistical classification framework was built to diagnose cytomegalovirus status from the catalog of TCR beta chain sequences. In a later analysis, TCR nucleotide sequences were compared against IMGT/GENE-DB human TR gene sequences so that V and J genes could be assigned. The TCRdist pipeline was used in a later analysis to assign CDR3 sequences and most-parsimonious VDJ recombination scenarios. In a later analysis, every TCR beta chain was defined by the combination of its CDR3 amino acid sequence and its V-gene family, and reads without a unique V-gene family were dropped. In a later analysis, around 650 highly shared, low-generation-probability nucleotide sequences were removed to address suspected cross-contamination and a sequencing artifact. In a later analysis, a clonal expansion index for each public chain was calculated from normalized within-repertoire ranks of inferred template counts. A later analysis computed generation probabilities with a VDJ recombination model fitted to out-of-frame rearrangements, and checked the results against IGoR. Hypergeometric tests were used in a later analysis to score TCR-TCR, TCR-HLA and TCR-CMV co-occurrence, with a repertoire-size bias correction applied to the TCR pairs. A later analysis estimated false discovery rates by permuting HLA or CMV assignments 20 times. In a later analysis, co-occurring TCRs were grouped using DBSCAN, and TCRdist sequence similarity was added for clustering within HLA-allele-positive subsets. For co-occurrence clustering, repertoires with fewer than 30,000 or more than 120,000 public chains were excluded, along with a handful of repertoires with anomalous nucleotide sharing. This is the immuneACCESS table as TCRdb keeps it, with only in-frame sequences that have V and J called. A part of the clones is gone; compared with another copy, unresolved V genes explain less than half, and the rest is unexplained. V, J and clone size are those of that table, while D and trimming were read from the DNA. Here the sample has over 150,000 clones; 65% to 80% occur a single time. Of the sample, approximately 2.4% falls within the top ten clones.

The cohort consisted of fewer than 700 healthy bone marrow donors. At the time of sampling, all cohort members were nominally healthy, though unrecorded immune exposures were likely present. The donor was CMV seropositive and was included in the group of around 300 seropositive cohort members. Every donor gave a peripheral blood sample, and the peripheral blood mononuclear cells from that sample were used for TCR beta sequencing. The Qiagen DNeasy Blood Extraction Kit was used to extract genomic DNA from the blood cell samples. This sample is part of a study of cytomegalovirus exposure and HLA in healthy donors (dated by TCRdb to the late 2010s). A note on the overall study: An earlier analysis of approximately 590 of the donors reported approximately 290 Gb of sequence data and approximately 110 million unique TCR beta sequences from 150 million to 200 million T cells. A later analysis re-analyzed previously published TCR beta repertoires from about 730 donors and added high-resolution HLA genotyping to study TCR occurrence patterns. Several DR-DQ haplotypes were handled as single units for association and clustering because linkage in the cohort was strong. The study profiled the T cell repertoires of 500 to 800 subjects by immunosequencing and related them to cytomegalovirus serostatus. The number of typed donors differed by locus: roughly 629-630 for A, B, C, DRB1 and DQB1; 500 to 550 for DQA1; 606 for DPA1; and some 450 for DPB1. An early release that covered about 600 HLA-typed donors contained around 300 gigabases of sequencing data and tens of millions of unique TCR sequences. All discovery cohort repertoires had been generated using a single sequencing platform. HLA typing covered class I and class II loci at four-digit resolution. Rather than using new phenotypic data, the later analysis identified candidate immune exposures from TCR beta sequences and from how often those sequences occurred across donors. In an earlier analysis of over 550 of the donors, high-throughput TCR beta sequencing was used to judge whether each TCR beta V gene segment behaved as functional or pseudogenic. The genetic ancestry cluster associated with self-reported Caucasian donors included over 65% of the 398 genotyped donors. Besides the first cohort of about 730 subjects, a separate validation cohort made up of 120 different subjects was used. The study combined high-throughput TCR immunosequencing, statistical association of individual TCRs with disease status, and machine learning to predict cytomegalovirus infection status. Donor age, sex, ethnicity and CMV serostatus were collected together with the repertoire data. On average, roughly 250,000 unique TCR beta nucleotide sequences were sequenced per donor among some 420 genotyped donors of the cohort, with roughly 18% of those sequences being non-productive. The aim of the study was to test whether cataloging public T cell receptors could identify signatures of past pathogen exposure. A later genetic analysis took genome-wide SNP genotypes for about three fifths of the roughly 670 donors and used that subset as a discovery cohort.

On the study overall, not on this receptor specifically: Linkage disequilibrium might explain the correlated functional status among segregating V segments, but an unknown experimental factor could not be excluded. In vitro tests confirmed that a few of the cytomegalovirus-associated TCR beta chains recognize cytomegalovirus antigens. Compared with the roughly 700-donor mean, donors in an Asian-associated ancestry cluster had fewer N-insertions in productive TCRs, according to a later genetic analysis. HLA typing was unavailable for some donors at each locus, so association tests used only the typed subset. When HLA alleles, especially DR and DQ, strongly co-occurred, TCR associations were difficult to assign to individual alleles. A further reported finding was that TCR beta sequences accurately predicted the HLA-A and HLA-B alleles for most subjects in the first cohort. Specific HLA alleles were associated with 15,000 to 20,000 TCR beta sequences at a false discovery rate of 0.05 in a later analysis. In a later analysis, the rate of TCR association differed among HLA loci, with DRB1 alleles having the most associated TCRs and HLA-C alleles having the fewest. According to a later analysis, most CMV-associated TCR beta chains appeared to be HLA-restricted, and the HLA associations seemed to be driven largely by CMV exposure. Cytomegalovirus status was reported to be diagnosed by the classifier with high specificity and sensitivity in both the original and validation cohorts. A group of highly shared sequence variants was considered likely to be a technical artifact of the sequencing pipeline. A later genetic analysis associated a missense DCLRE1C variant with V-gene and J-gene trimming of TCR beta chains, and an independent cohort replicated the association. In a later analysis, HLA-associated TCR beta chains were found to be more clonally expanded and to have lower generation probabilities than equally common non-associated chains. In an earlier analysis of approximately 590 of the donors, most TCR beta V segments appeared in productive rearrangements about 87% or about 30% of the time, broadly matching IMGT annotations. The presence/absence analyses assumed that sequencing depth was roughly uniform across donors, and that assumption may not be true. According to the authors, the approach could potentially be generalized to other disease states and immunological phenotypes. While some public TCRs were present in many individuals, most TCR sequences turned up only very rarely across donors. Immune exposure information for the cohort was limited to CMV serostatus. Several of the top co-occurrence clusters appeared to be linked to parvovirus B19, influenza, CMV and Epstein-Barr virus, according to a later analysis. Only TCR beta chains were sequenced in this cohort, and the absence of alpha or paired-chain data limited detectable features. The study listed 170 or so TCR beta chains as associated with cytomegalovirus. Because counts were too low, some 16 rarely observed V segments, including chromosome 9 orphons, were excluded from the earlier analysis of about 500 of the donors.

The TCR originated in a woman aged 40 to 49 in good health and CMV-seropositive. The sample was PBMCs.

The CDR3 protein: CASRGTDATNEKLFF. The DNA sequence is as follows: TGTGCCAGCAGGGGGACAGATGCAACTAATGAAAAACTGTTTTTT. The sequence links TRBV2 to TRBJ1-4; 7 central nucleotides agree with TRBD1. V ends up 6 bases short and J 0 bases short, with an unmatched junction base count of 4. From cysteine to phenylalanine, the CDR3 is 15 amino acids long. The read is trimmed to its CDR3 DNA, 45 bases read in frame from base 1. CDR1 is given as SNHLY and CDR2 as FYNNEI, both from the germline V gene.